The source of this T cell receptor (beta chain) is a study of T-cell memory formation after mild COVID-19. The study's findings and limits: Whereas later expanders leaned CD4+, clones contracting day 15 to 85 showed a balanced CD4/CD8 makeup. Whether day 37 second-wave clones are SARS-CoV-2-specific was not confirmed. Memory sampled before infection contained some responding clones, suggesting cross-reactive memory joined.

V was cut by 3 bases and J by 5 bases, with 8 bases left in between. Germline V gene data show CDR1 as DFQATT and CDR2 as SNEGSKA (reference sequence). The CDR3 is 11 amino acids. About this clonotype itself: Its antigen is as yet unknown.

TCR alpha and TCR beta cDNA libraries carrying sample barcodes and UMIs came from 5'RACE with constant-segment primers. TCRdb passed the 5' RACE reads through MiXCR, listing each CDR3 protein once. Of 190,000 or so distinct CDR3 sequences listed, around 26% were seen once; the top ten hold approximately 10%. The V and J genes are TRBV20-1 and TRBJ2-7, with TRBD2 as a possible D gene (5 bases). The specimen sequenced was PBMCs or a T cell subset sorted from them (not recorded which). The sequence derives from an adult woman who had mild COVID-19 (a few samples of this study predate the infection). Cell type and time point are not known. CDR3 residues: CSASVGNEQYF. CDR3 DNA sequence: TGCAGTGCTAGTGTCGGGAACGAGCAGTACTTC.